In its sample, the clone carrying this TCR beta chain was seen many times. The target antigen is unknown. Researchers prepared the TCRbeta library using unique molecular identifiers, the study reports. From the PCR reads, TCRdb called clonotypes with MiXCR, one entry per CDR3 protein. The sample has some 550,000 distinct CDR3 sequences; around 23% are singletons. The record originates from a study of T-cell reconstitution after alpha-beta-depleted transplantation in children. General study points: Fresh T-cell production supplied most of the T-cell counts and diversity seen one year after transplant.

The CDR3 loop spans 13 amino acids. The ends were cut back, 2 bases at V and 0 bases at J, with 7 bases in the middle. From germline, CDR1 is DFQATT and CDR2 SNEGSKA (reference sequence). This sequence originates from a boy under two years old who had a stem cell transplant for acute myeloid leukemia, so the T cells may come from the graft donor. The specimen was PBMCs, mostly from graft donor cells, collected 360 days after TCRalphabeta/CD19-depleted stem cell transplant. This sequence joins TRBV20-1 and TRBJ1-1; D not certain. The CDR3 region has the DNA TGCAGTGCTAGATGGCGGATGAACACTGAAGCTTTCTTT. As protein: CSARWRMNTEAFF.